The T cell receptor beta chain under discussion was sequenced for a study of read filtering for tumor transcriptome and immune sequencing (dated by TCRdb to 2020 to 2022). For the wider study: The cohort consisted of about 17 male and around 14 female patients, with a mean age of around 66 years and an age range of about 40 to 85. Under revised international staging, about 8 patients fell into R-ISS I, some 15 into R-ISS II and six or seven into R-ISS III. TCR-region mapped reads per sample ranged from about 4 to 10.27 million with IR-seq versus only about 75 to 1,400 with RNA-seq. A main aim was a read-filtering strategy for immune repertoire data, specifically whether clonotypes supported by a single read should be removed. After DNase treatment, whole-transcriptome libraries were prepared using the TruSeq RNA Access Library Prep Kit. TCR repertoires obtained by targeted immune repertoire sequencing and by bulk whole-transcriptome sequencing performed on the same bone marrow samples were compared.

Bone marrow was sampled from every patient at the time of active disease. Ficoll-Hypaque density gradient centrifugation was used to isolate the bone marrow mononuclear cells. Myeloma plasma cells were removed and CD138-negative cells were collected by negative selection after labeling with CD138 magnetic microbeads on a MACS separator. Purity of the isolated cells was checked by flow cytometry on an Attune NxT using CD138 antibodies. TRIzol reagent was used to extract total RNA, which was then quantified with a NanoDrop spectrophotometer. For each patient, the CD138-negative bone marrow sample underwent paired RNA-seq and IR-seq. The germline V gene provides CDR1 MDHEN and CDR2 SYDVKM. Its CDR3 holds 16 amino acids, cysteine through phenylalanine. Only CDR3 DNA is held: 48 bases, read in frame from base 1. V and J are trimmed by 6 bases and 3 bases, and the gene matches miss 8 bases of the junction.

Judged by its sample share, this clonotype qualifies as medium-sized (0.01 to 0.1%). The clone's antigen remains unknown. Base qualities are not recorded, but no much larger clone differs from it by a single base. Broader findings and caveats from the paper: The sorted CD138-negative fraction was composed of a mixed bone marrow immune population rather than of purified T cells. Compared with RNA-seq, IR-seq captured clonotypes at much greater depth and more reliably, and a smaller IR-seq throughput was enough to identify most of the shared clonotypes. When single-read clonotypes were removed, the proportions of shared clonotypes in IR-seq and RNA-seq correlated more strongly. Single-read clonotypes made up roughly four fifths of clonotypes but only 3.5% to 4% of total reads in IR-seq, compared with roughly 70% of clonotypes and 35% to 55% of reads in RNA-seq.

TCR libraries were constructed from roughly 380 ng RNA using the Immunoverse kit, and molecular barcoded adaptors covering alpha/delta and beta/gamma chains were employed. The same RNA used for transcriptome sequencing was used for TCR library preparation. TCR libraries were sequenced on an Illumina HiSeq 4000 with 2 x 150 cycles. The original pipeline was this. Using MiXCR, which included quality filtering and error correction, TCR reads were aligned to human V, D, J and C references and then assembled into CDR3 clonotypes. The tcR package in R was used to analyze clonotype counts and gene usage diversity. Raw mapping reads were checked after the RNA-seq reads had been mapped by STAR aligner version 2.5.3a onto the human GRCh37 genome. To test how sequencing depth affects detected clonotypes, IR-seq fastq files were randomly downsampled with Seqtk 1.3. The public reads were quality trimmed at Q25 with fastp and then assembled into clones with MiXCR by TCRdb, keeping productive beta chains. Rows matching on CDR3 protein sequence are summarized as one entry with the most common DNA and genes. Here the V and J calls rest on TCRdb's processing, not on the authors' analysis. The sample profile shows about 46,000 distinct CDR3 sequences; less than 20% of them were found once. Under 40% of the sample belongs to the ten largest clones.

In this chain, TRBV28 is recombined with TRBJ2-1; the junction holds 10 bases that match TRBD2. The sample taken for sequencing was a population of CD138-negative cells sorted from bone marrow. Sample cell subset or site, as interpreted from the label and publication: bone marrow mononuclear cells depleted of CD138+ plasma/myeloma cells by negative magnetic selection. This receptor was taken from a donor at least 40 years old with multiple myeloma. The nucleotide sequence reads as follows: TGTGCCAGCAGCCTGAAAGCGGGAGGGAACTACAATGAGCAGTTCTTC. It is translated as CASSLKAGGNYNEQFF.